This T cell receptor (beta chain) comes out of a study of PD-1 blockade in classical Hodgkin lymphoma. Study-wide context: Nivolumab dosing for patients was 3 mg/kg, administered intravenously every 2 weeks.

Study-wide findings and caveats: Newly diagnosed patients were reported to start with lower TCR diversity than healthy donors. By C4D1, CD4+ diversity increased significantly, especially in complete responders.

The sample's time point: cycle 4 day 1 (C4D1), after less than 7 weeks of nivolumab. Brentuximab vedotin exposure varied among the patients, all of whom had relapsed after autologous stem cell transplantation. Losses at the gene ends were 4 bases for V and 3 bases for J; bases not matched to a gene: 0. The CDR3 contains 12 residues. Germline CDR1 reads MGHRA; CDR2 reads YSYEKL. The table came from immunoSEQ multiplex PCR; TCRdb's copy has only in-frame clones and leaves some out. The sample holds nearly 50,000 clones, roughly 80% seen once. About this clone itself: Its antigen is unidentified.

The V gene is TRBV4-1, the J gene TRBJ2-7; 7 bases are shared with TRBD2. Sample: peripheral blood mononuclear cells (PBMCs), taken before the fourth cycle of nivolumab. The receptor's source is a human donor with classical Hodgkin lymphoma. The CDR3 region is CASSPSGYEQYF. CDR3 nucleotides: TGCGCCAGCAGCCCTAGCGGCTACGAGCAGTACTTC.